The sample holds a few counts of the clone carrying this TCR beta chain. The assay was immunoSEQ multiplex PCR, and TCRdb's table has in-frame clones only and misses some. Of approximately 77,000 clones listed, over 80% are singletons. Samples were taken at baseline and on day 1 of cycles 4 and 7. The data originate from a study of OX40 agonist ivuxolimab in advanced cancers. Study-level background: An agonistic human IgG2 monoclonal antibody against OX40 (CD134) was given.

Germline V CDR1 and CDR2: MDHEN, SYDVKM. The CDR3 contains 17 residues. V lost 2 bases, J lost 8 bases, and 15 bases stayed unmatched. This TCR derives from an adult with an advanced solid tumor such as melanoma, head and neck, liver or kidney cancer. This chain links TRBV28 with TRBJ2-3; 8 bases fit TRBD2. The specimen was CD4+ or CD8+ T cells sorted from blood, collected in a trial of the OX40 agonist ivuxolimab. This CDR3 is CASSLRGGVAGGGTQYF. CDR3 coding DNA: TGTGCCAGCAGTTTAAGGGGTGGAGTGGCGGGAGGCGGTACGCAGTATTTT.